This T cell receptor beta chain derives from a study of T cell repertoires in cytomegalovirus infection (dated by TCRdb to between 2018 and 2020). About the study as a whole: Donor HLA type was relevant to the analysis, because carriage of CMV infection together with the matching HLA type was indicated by public TCR beta signatures.

On the study overall, not on this receptor specifically: In both this cohort and an independent cohort of 350 or so donors, the cumulative frequency of public TCR beta family members distinguished carriers of CMV infection plus the relevant HLA type. In the ex vivo response, HLA-C-restricted CMV-specific TCR beta clonotypes were dominant, and in two of eight donors the single most frequent clonotype came from this HLA-C-restricted group.

Data came from an Illumina HiSeq 1500. The public reads were run again by TCRdb, first through fastp at Q25 and then through MiXCR, and only productive beta chains were kept. Records with the same CDR3 protein are collapsed into one entry carrying the most frequent genes and DNA. This sample comprises about 400,000 distinct CDR3 sequences, around a sixth of them detected only once. 7.5% to 9.5% of the sample is taken by the ten largest. This clonotype was seen just once. The specificity of this receptor is unknown. No much larger clone exists at a distance of one base, and base qualities are not known. One read alone lends weak support. CDR1 and CDR2 are read off the germline V gene (reference sequence) as SEHNR and FQNEAQ. The germline ends are 12 bases apart after V is trimmed by 5 bases and J by 2 bases. The CDR3 measures 15 amino acids from cysteine to phenylalanine. Solely the CDR3 DNA is kept, with 45 bases framed from the first base.

This sequence originates from a human donor in good health (CMV status not recorded). Some clones in this sample may be carry-over from other donors' samples. The chain is encoded by TRBV7-9 joined to TRBJ2-2, with the D gene call left open. Material for sequencing was PBMCs. At the DNA level, the sequence is TGTGCCAGCAGCATTTACCGAGAAAACACCGGGGAGCTGTTTTTT. Its translation is CASSIYRENTGELFF.